This TCR beta chain was retrieved from a study of regulatory T cells in long-lasting Graves disease (dated by TCRdb to the early 2020s). The study in broad terms: Antithyroid drugs had been taken for less than 3 months by newly diagnosed Graves' disease patients. Persistent Graves' disease patients were compared with newly diagnosed Graves' disease patients by peripheral blood TCR sequencing and RNA sequencing. The study took place in China and was registered as a clinical trial. TCR sequencing covered approximately 13 persistent and around 20 newly diagnosed Graves' disease patients, 33 samples in total. General conclusions and limits of the study: Patients with persistent disease shared more public clonotypes (under 3,000) than newly diagnosed patients did (approximately 1,000). Peripheral blood alone was examined, since thyroid tissue, which constituted the primary lesion, could not be accessed. The small sample size was acknowledged by the authors as a limitation that may reduce accuracy. Persistent Graves' disease patients showed lower TCR Shannon entropy and fewer highly expanded clones than newly diagnosed patients, suggesting clonal expansion. Sequencing and analysis were limited to the TCR beta chain.

What this sample's time point label stands for: newly diagnosed GD, antithyroid drugs for less than 3 months. For both TCR sequencing and RNA sequencing, RNA was extracted from PBMCs in TRIzol. Graves' disease was diagnosed according to American Thyroid Association guidelines. Recruitment of patients was carried out at an endocrinology department in Xi'an, China. Each patient gave approximately 10 milliliters of peripheral blood, collected in an EDTA anticoagulant tube. Ficoll Paque Plus density gradient separation was used to isolate PBMCs, and no further T cell sorting was performed. An Agilent 2100 Bioanalyzer and agarose gel were used to check RNA quality, and a NanoDrop 2000 was used to measure RNA concentration. The library was made by multiplex PCR. The instrument given in TCRdb is Illumina HiSeq 4000. To build TCR beta libraries, CDR3 regions were amplified by Arm-PCR using iRepertoire HTBI primers. Before sequencing, the PCR products went through gel purification. Under the source paper's analysis protocol: Across samples, roughly 60 TRBV and 15 or so TRBJ segments were identified and used for gene usage analysis of CDR3 amino acid clonotypes. COPE and FqMerger were used to merge filtered high-quality paired reads into contigs. Contigs were aligned with BLAST to IMGT TRBV, TRBD and TRBJ reference genes, and CDR3 was defined per IMGT. Any clonotype with a frequency above 0.1% was classified as a highly expanded clone. Repertoire diversity was measured by Shannon entropy, and V-J evenness by the Gini coefficient. Clonotypes shared by more than one individual were considered public. The raw public reads went through TCRdb reprocessing: fastp at Q25, MiXCR clone calling, in-frame beta chains kept. Each entry is one CDR3 protein sequence, shown with its most common DNA and genes. TCRdb's processing, not the authors', yielded these V and J calls. Across this sample there are 400,000 to 500,000 distinct CDR3 sequences, with 14% to 15% seen only once. The top ten hold approximately 15% of the sample.

About this clonotype: No antigen is known for it. This may be a read error, as it is one base from a much larger clone.

Separately, the same data were catalogued under a study of T cells in Graves' hyperthyroidism and ophthalmopathy. As that second study puts it: A patient counted as having stable Graves' hyperthyroidism if no progression to ophthalmopathy occurred over 18 months of follow-up. Hyperthyroidism patients were aged 18 to 65 years and newly diagnosed, with disease duration of less than 2 months. Any patient with an uncontrolled infection, another autoimmune disease, pregnancy or lactation was excluded. Diagnoses relied on clinical symptoms, serum thyroxine and TRAb, thyroid ultrasound and orbital computed tomography. The TCR CDR3 was subjected to a first round of RT-PCR using the HTBI primer set and the Qiagen OneStep RT-PCR kit. Blood samples also contained most of the expanded thyroid clonotypes (frequency above 0.001), which suggests that blood repertoires may reflect thyroid immune responses. Ophthalmopathy was separated from stable hyperthyroidism by a 13 V-J signature model, with 85% to 90% sensitivity and 81% to 82% specificity obtained in cross-validation and 80%/75% obtained in testing. In validation, the model predicted progression to ophthalmopathy with about 71% sensitivity and about 72% specificity, a median of approximately 6.7 months before onset. To identify TCR V-J signatures that set the groups apart, the researchers used a discovery cohort of about a hundred patients, made up of roughly 40 with Graves' ophthalmopathy and approximately 57 with stable Graves' hyperthyroidism. An independent validation cohort of about 20 hyperthyroidism patients and 15 or so patients who later progressed to ophthalmopathy tested prospective prediction of ophthalmopathy. The roughly 94 discovery patients were randomly divided into training and test sets at a 7:3 ratio. Thyroid tissue and blood T-cell repertoires from six Graves' hyperthyroidism patients were also compared in the study. Once sampling was done, hyperthyroidism patients were given methimazole at a starting dose of 30 mg daily, whereas ophthalmopathy patients were given high-dose intravenous methylprednisolone. Libraries were constructed in a second round of multiplex PCR, after which size selection and purification were carried out. Paired-end sequencing of the libraries was performed with 100 bp reads on an Illumina HiSeq2000. Raw data were processed with SOAPnuke, discarding reads with adapters, uncalled bases, mean Phred below 15, or no exact constant-primer or identifier match. High-quality paired reads were merged with COPE v1.2.5, and unique nucleotide sequences were defined as clonotypes. Clonotypes were aligned to IMGT TRBV, TRBD and TRBJ reference segments using MiTCR v1.1. The analysis was restricted to V-J combinations with a frequency above 0.0001, which together covered over 99% of the repertoires. A TCS score was defined as the ratio of F50 (clonal expansion) to E x V (chaos), with BLOSUM62-based TCRdist applied between CDR3 peptides within each V-J. Welch's t-statistics and random forest reduced around 520 V-J features to 13, which were used in a naive Bayes classifier (R e1071). No statistical method was used to set the sample size in advance, and investigators knew the group allocation. TCR Vbeta CDR3 sequencing of roughly 140 peripheral blood samples (around 45 ophthalmopathy, about 80 hyperthyroidism and roughly 17 progressor patients) is reported in the paper.

Sequencing used peripheral blood mononuclear cells (PBMCs), obtained at new diagnosis, from a patient treated with antithyroid drugs. This TCR came from a woman younger than 45 with Graves disease. Donor details come from another sample of the same person, matched by shared clones.

The DNA is TGCGCCAGCGGCGCTGGGACTAGCGGGGACAATGAGCAGTTCTTC. The encoded protein is CASGAGTSGDNEQFF. In this chain, TRBV10-1 is recombined with TRBJ2-1, with 13 bases in between that match TRBD2. The germline V gene (reference sequence) supplies CDR1 WNHNN and CDR2 SYGVQD. There are 15 amino acids in the CDR3, from cysteine to phenylalanine inclusive. Only the CDR3 DNA is retained, 45 bases long and in frame from the first base. Germline trimming: 8 bases from V, 5 bases from J; junction bases outside gene matches: 6.